This entry lists 16 T cell receptor beta chains sequenced from one sample in a study of T cells in Graves' hyperthyroidism and ophthalmopathy. TCR beta CDR3 sequences were amplified from RNA transcripts. First-round RT-PCR with HTBI primers amplified the TCR CDR3 region. One entry per CDR3 protein results from TCRdb running MiXCR on the multiplex PCR reads. This sample has about 400,000 distinct CDR3 sequences; about 14% occur once, and the top ten carry around 27%. Sequencing was done on a sample of blood. These TCRs come from a man in his fifties with Graves' ophthalmopathy.

This clonotype has a handful of counts. The V call is TRBV20-1, the J call TRBJ1-5; possible D gene TRBD1, 5 bases. The CDR3 length is 17 residues. Germline V gene sequence: CDR1 DFQATT, CDR2 SNEGSKA (reference sequence). Trimming pared 6 bases from V and 4 bases from J, leaving 25 bases between. CDR3 coding DNA: TGCAGTGCCCTCGATTTGGAGGGGTCCGACTATAATCAGCCCCAGCATTTT. Its protein is CSALDLEGSDYNQPQHF.

This clonotype was picked up a small number of times. A much larger clone lies a single base off, so this may be a read error. The chain has TRBV12-3 or TRBV12-4 and TRBJ1-1, with D possibly matching TRBD1 (5 bases). This CDR3 has 15 residues. V was shortened by 5 bases and J by 4 bases, with 17 bases between the two germline ends. CDR3 in amino acids: CASSPPRGSGTEAFF. CDR3 bases: TGTGCCAGCAGTCCCCCCCGGGGCTCGGGCACTGAAGCTTTCTTT.

This clonotype has a handful of counts. This sequence joins TRBV27 and TRBJ2-7; TRBD1 matches at 7 bases. The CDR3 has 16 residues. The germline V gene has CDR1 MNHEY and CDR2 SMNVEV (reference sequence). J gave up 3 bases and V 6 bases, and 14 bases lay outside the gene matches. DNA for the CDR3: TGTGCCAGCAGCCTATCCGTCCGGGACAGAGTCTACGAGCAGTACTTC. Translated: CASSLSVRDRVYEQYF.

This clonotype was picked up many times. As DNA, the CDR3 is TGTGCCTGGAGTGTATGGGGCGGGAGCGGGGAGCTGTTTTTT. Protein: CAWSVWGGSGELFF. The rearrangement uses TRBV30 and TRBJ2-2; 7 positions match TRBD2. The V segment lost 0 bases and the J segment 7 bases; nucleotides outside the gene matches: 5. This CDR3 is 14 amino acids long. The germline gives CDR1 GTSNPN, CDR2 SVGIG (reference sequence).

The gene calls are TRBV25-1 and TRBJ2-3; 11 bases fit TRBD2. This CDR3 comprises 15 residues. Trimming cost V 5 bases and J 4 bases; bases outside gene matches: 5. The germline V gene encodes CDR1 MGHDK and CDR2 SYGVNS. This chain's CDR3 is CASSFSGRAPDTQYF. The CDR3 DNA sequence: TGTGCCAGCAGTTTTAGCGGGAGGGCCCCAGATACGCAGTATTTT.

This clonotype has ten or more counts. The V gene is TRBV28, the J gene TRBJ2-7, with TRBD2 as a possible D gene (5 bases). V was pared by 7 bases and J by 5 bases, with 12 bases between. Germline CDR1 MDHEN, CDR2 SYDVKM. There are 12 residues in the CDR3. The CDR3 is CASTQMEDEQYF. The CDR3 region has the DNA TGTGCCAGCACCCAAATGGAGGACGAGCAGTACTTC. Variable domain in full (rest from reference TRBV28 and TRBJ2-7): DVKVTQSSRYLVKRTGEKVFLECVQDMDHENMFWYRQDPGLGLRLIYFSYDVKMKEKGDIPEGYSVSREKKERFSLILESASTNQTSMYLCASTQMEDEQYFGPGTRLTVT.

A few counts support this clonotype. The chain uses TRBV6-5 and TRBJ2-7, with 12 bases identical to TRBD2. The V gene's germline CDR1 is MNHEY and CDR2 SVGAGI. Unmatched junction bases numbered 9, after V lost 3 bases and J lost 12 bases. The length of the CDR3 is 14 residues. The CDR3: CASSYLAGGPSTYF. The CDR3 DNA reads as TGTGCCAGCAGTTATCTAGCGGGAGGGCCGAGCACGTACTTC.

There are many counts of this clonotype. In DNA, the CDR3 is TGTGCCAGCTCACCAGCCAACTCCGCCTCCTACAATGAGCAGTTCTTC. It yields the protein CASSPANSASYNEQFF. This rearrangement joins TRBV18 to TRBJ2-1; D is unresolved. Per germline, CDR1 KGHSH and CDR2 LQKENI. The CDR3 length is 16 residues. Between the trimmed V and J ends, which lost 2 bases and 0 bases, there was a span of 11 bases.

This chain links TRBV5-6 with TRBJ2-1, with a tentative D call TRBD2 (5 bases). The CDR3 loop spans 17 amino acids. Germline V gene data show CDR1 as SGHDT and CDR2 as YYEEEE. V was cut by 0 bases and J by 5 bases, with 18 bases left in between. The CDR3, as DNA: TGTGCCAGCAGCTTGGTGCGGGCGAGCCCAAAACACAATGAGCAGTTCTTC. This translates into CASSLVRASPKHNEQFF.

As concerns this clonotype: The junction shows a germline mismatch at one end, possibly a read error. The genes are TRBV5-1 and TRBJ2-2; D is possibly TRBD1 or TRBD2 (6 bases each). The CDR3 has 15 amino acids. Germline CDR1 and CDR2: SGHRS and YFSETQ. This chain's CDR3 is CASSLGQGNTGGLFF. The DNA for the CDR3 is TGCGCCAGCAGCTTGGGGCAGGGGAACACCGGGGGGCTGTTTTTT.

This clonotype was observed at least ten times. The rearrangement uses TRBV6-6 and TRBJ2-7; 11 bases line up with TRBD2. Trimming cost V 2 bases and J 5 bases; bases outside gene matches: 5. The CDR3 runs to 15 residues. Germline CDR1 reads MNHNY; CDR2 reads SVGAGI (reference sequence). This CDR3 is CASSYTLAGGNEQYF. In nucleotides, the CDR3 is TGTGCCAGCAGTTACACGCTAGCGGGAGGCAACGAGCAGTACTTC.

The chain uses TRBV25-1 and TRBJ1-3; D gene unclear. Germline V lookup: CDR1 MGHDK, CDR2 SYGVNS. V gave up 3 bases and J gave up 0 bases, with 6 bases separating them. The CDR3 totals 14 residues. Written as DNA, the CDR3 is TGTGCCAGCAGTGATTCATACTCTGGAAACACCATATATTTT. The encoded protein is CASSDSYSGNTIYF.

A few counts support this clonotype. The chain couples TRBV9 to TRBJ1-6; D unresolved. The germline V gene has CDR1 SGDLS and CDR2 YYNGEE. V lost 2 bases and J 7 bases, leaving 10 bases between the germline ends. CDR3 length: 14 amino acids. The CDR3 DNA sequence: TGTGCCAGCAGCGTTCAGTCTAACAATTCACCCCTCCACTTT. Its translation is CASSVQSNNSPLHF.

This clonotype was detected ten times or more. CDR3 bases: TGTGCCAGCTCACCACGAGGGGGCACAGATACGCAGTATTTT. Residues: CASSPRGGTDTQYF. The rearrangement links TRBV9 to TRBJ2-3; D is possibly TRBD1 or TRBD2 (5 bases each). CDR3 length equals 14 residues. Germline values: CDR1 SGDLS, CDR2 YYNGEE. V was cut by 7 bases and J by 1 base, with 13 bases left in between.

This clonotype came up a few times. The rearrangement joins TRBV7-2 to TRBJ2-2; the D gene is possibly TRBD2 (7 bases). The CDR3 covers 15 residues. Germline-derived CDR1 and CDR2 are SGHTA and FQGNSA. Trimming removed 5 bases from V and 5 bases from J, with 15 bases in between. CDR3: CASSQGTIFTGELFF. The CDR3 nucleotides are TGTGCCAGCAGCCAGGGGACTATTTTTACCGGGGAGCTGTTTTTT.

The chain links TRBV27 to TRBJ1-5; 7 positions match TRBD1. V lost 5 bases, J lost 8 bases, and 9 bases stayed unmatched. Germline CDR1 reads MNHEY; CDR2 reads SMNVEV (reference sequence). There are 14 residues in the CDR3. This CDR3 is CASSPWTGQKPQHF. As DNA, the CDR3 is TGTGCCAGCAGTCCCTGGACAGGCCAAAAGCCCCAGCATTTT.